This entry lists 14 T cell receptor beta chains sequenced from one sample in a study of T cell repertoires in cytomegalovirus infection. Their antigens remain unidentified. MiXCR, run by TCRdb on the reads, gives a single entry per CDR3 protein. The sample records around 570,000 distinct CDR3 sequences, 40% being singletons. The sequencing used cultured PBMCs, collected from culture after CMV antigen stimulation. The receptors come from a human donor in good health (CMV status not recorded). Some clones in this sample may be carry-over from other donors' samples.

This clonotype was recorded only once. V usage is TRBV10-3 and J usage is TRBJ2-1; D gene uncertain. CDR1 and CDR2 (germline): ENHRY, SYGVKD. The CDR3 runs to 16 residues. V was trimmed by 0 bases and J by 6 bases, leaving 15 bases between them. CDR3: CAISESRADRVNEQFF. As DNA, the CDR3 is TGTGCCATCAGTGAGTCTAGGGCAGATCGGGTCAATGAGCAGTTCTTC.

V gene TRBV5-4 combines with J gene TRBJ2-3; 12 positions agree with TRBD2. V shed 3 bases and J 1 base; nucleotides not matched to a gene: 3. Germline loops: CDR1 SGHNT, CDR2 YYREEE (reference sequence). The CDR3 covers 16 residues. DNA of the CDR3: TGTGCCAGCAGCTCCTGGACTAGCGGGGGCACAGATACGCAGTATTTT. Encoded protein: CASSSWTSGGTDTQYF. The whole variable domain, filled in from reference TRBV5-4 and TRBJ2-3, reads ETGVTQSPTHLIKTRGQQVTLRCSSQSGHNTVSWYQQALGQGPQFIFQYYREEENGRGNFPPRFSGLQFPNYSSELNVNALELDDSALYLCASSSWTSGGTDTQYFGPGTRLTVL.

CDR3 sequence: CASSPNLGTSGSGETQYF. The CDR3 region has the DNA TGTGCCAGCAGCCCGAACCTCGGGACTAGCGGGAGTGGGGAGACCCAGTACTTC. This chain uses TRBV7-9 with TRBJ2-5; 14 nucleotides agree with TRBD2. V lost 5 bases to trimming and J lost 5 bases; unmatched junction nucleotides: 13. Germline V gene data show CDR1 as SEHNR and CDR2 as FQNEAQ (reference sequence). There are 18 residues in the CDR3.

The chain combines TRBV14 with TRBJ2-1; D not resolved. Germline CDR1 and CDR2: SGHDN and FVKESK. This CDR3 comprises 16 residues. Trimming shortened V by 0 bases and J by 2 bases, and 11 bases separated the two germline ends. The CDR3 protein is CASSQDTRLPYNEQFF. CDR3 coding DNA: TGTGCCAGCAGCCAAGATACTCGCCTGCCCTACAATGAGCAGTTCTTC.

The J gene is TRBJ2-5, the V gene TRBV4-1, with a weak D call TRBD1 (6 bases). The CDR3 runs to 14 residues. The V gene's germline CDR1 is MGHRA and CDR2 YSYEKL. Deletions cut 2 bases from V and 3 bases from J, with 10 bases between. The CDR3 is CASSQRDTEETQYF. CDR3 nucleotides: TGCGCCAGCAGCCAACGGGACACTGAAGAGACCCAGTACTTC.

The rearrangement links TRBV10-3 to TRBJ1-1, with TRBD1 as a possible D gene (6 bases). CDR1 and CDR2 (germline): ENHRY, SYGVKD. The CDR3 loop spans 16 amino acids. Deletions cut 9 bases from V and 5 bases from J, with 25 bases between. CDR3 coding DNA: TGTGCCATTAAAGCAGGCGGGGGGCGTGGGCAGACTGAAGCTTTCTTT. This sequence encodes CAIKAGGGRGQTEAFF.

The chain employs TRBV10-3 and TRBJ1-1; 8 bases line up with TRBD1. Losses at the gene ends were 2 bases for V and 1 base for J; bases not matched to a gene: 3. This CDR3 has 15 amino acids. Germline V gives CDR1 ENHRY, CDR2 SYGVKD. CDR3 sequence: CAISEGTGRNTEAFF. The CDR3 nucleotides read TGTGCCATCAGTGAGGGGACAGGAAGGAACACTGAAGCTTTCTTT.

V and J are TRBV20-1 and TRBJ2-5; no clear D gene. The CDR3 consists of 15 residues. Looked up from germline, CDR1 is DFQATT and CDR2 is SNEGSKA (reference sequence). With 0 bases removed from V and 7 bases from J, the gap between germline ends came to 18 bases. CDR3 bases: TGCAGTGCTAGAGACTACAAGTACGATCGAGGGACCCAGTACTTC. Amino acid sequence: CSARDYKYDRGTQYF.

This clonotype was seen a handful of times. The chain couples TRBV20-1 to TRBJ1-2; D call uncertain. The CDR3 runs to 13 residues. Trimming took off 3 bases at V and 0 bases at J, with 8 bases between the two ends. Germline V lookup: CDR1 DFQATT, CDR2 SNEGSKA (reference sequence). CDR3 in amino acids: CSARAETNYGYTF. CDR3 nucleotide sequence: TGCAGTGCTAGGGCAGAAACTAACTATGGCTACACCTTC.

This rearrangement joins TRBV10-3 to TRBJ1-4; D unresolved. The CDR3 length is 13 residues. The germline V and J ends were trimmed by 3 bases and 8 bases, with 10 bases remaining between them. The V gene's germline CDR1 is ENHRY and CDR2 SYGVKD. CDR3 loop: CAISDLEWEKLFF. The CDR3 DNA reads as TGTGCCATCAGTGACCTGGAGTGGGAAAAACTGTTTTTT.

The chain has TRBV29-1 and TRBJ2-3; no clear D. CDR1 is SQVTM and CDR2 is ANQGSEA in the germline V gene. With 8 bases removed from V and 2 bases from J, the gap between germline ends came to 17 bases. There are 14 residues in the CDR3. For the CDR3, the DNA is TGCAGCACCCGGCCTGCTGTAGACACAGATACGCAGTATTTT. Translation: CSTRPAVDTDTQYF.

The J gene is TRBJ1-4, the V gene TRBV6-1; 8 positions agree with TRBD1. The trim removed 6 bases at V and 1 base at J, leaving 19 bases unmatched. Germline V lookup: CDR1 MNHNS, CDR2 SASEGT. CDR3 length equals 20 residues. For the CDR3, the DNA is TGTGCCAGCAGATCGACTCCGCGGACAGGGCTTGGGGGAACTAATGAAAAACTGTTTTTT. Amino acids: CASRSTPRTGLGGTNEKLFF.

The chain is built from TRBV2 and TRBJ2-7; D is perhaps TRBD2 (6 bases). CDR1 is SNHLY, CDR2 FYNNEI, per germline. This CDR3 is built from 14 residues. The V gene lost 2 bases and the J gene lost 4 bases, with 12 bases spanning the gap. CDR3 in DNA: TGTGCCAGCAGTGAAAGGTCTAGCGCATACGAGCAGTACTTC. Its translation is CASSERSSAYEQYF. Full variable domain (rest looked up from reference TRBV2 and TRBJ2-7): EPEVTQTPSHQVTQMGQEVILRCVPISNHLYFYWYRQILGQKVEFLVSFYNNEISEKSEIFDDQFSVERPDGSNFTLKIRSTKLEDSAMYFCASSERSSAYEQYFGPGTRLTVT.

The chain employs TRBV9 and TRBJ1-1; TRBD1 aligns across 7 bases. V shed 4 bases and J 6 bases; nucleotides not matched to a gene: 9. CDR1 and CDR2 from the germline V gene are SGDLS and YYNGEE. The CDR3 is 14 residues long. The CDR3 reads CASSPRQGDAEAFF. CDR3 nucleotides: TGTGCCAGCAGCCCCCGTCAGGGGGACGCTGAAGCTTTCTTT.